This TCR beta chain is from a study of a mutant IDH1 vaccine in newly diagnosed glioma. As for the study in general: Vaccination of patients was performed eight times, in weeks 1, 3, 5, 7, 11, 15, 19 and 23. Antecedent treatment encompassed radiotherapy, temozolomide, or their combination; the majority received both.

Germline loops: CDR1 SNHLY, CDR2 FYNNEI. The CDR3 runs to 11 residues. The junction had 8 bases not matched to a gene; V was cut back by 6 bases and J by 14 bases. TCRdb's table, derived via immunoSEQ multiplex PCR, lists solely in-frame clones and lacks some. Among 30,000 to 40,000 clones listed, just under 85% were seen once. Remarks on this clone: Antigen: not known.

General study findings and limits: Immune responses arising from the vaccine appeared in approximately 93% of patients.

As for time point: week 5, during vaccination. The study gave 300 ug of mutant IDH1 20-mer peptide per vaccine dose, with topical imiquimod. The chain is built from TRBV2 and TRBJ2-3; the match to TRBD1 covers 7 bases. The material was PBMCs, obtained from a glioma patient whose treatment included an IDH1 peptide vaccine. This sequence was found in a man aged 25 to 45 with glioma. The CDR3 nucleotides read TGTGCCAGCAGGGGGAACAGGGGAATGTATTTT. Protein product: CASRGNRGMYF.